This T cell receptor (beta chain) was profiled in a study of T-cell reconstitution after alpha-beta-depleted transplantation in children. General observations from the study: Several hundred graft clones that had expanded were reportedly the source of alpha-beta T cells about two months after transplant.

This clonotype was seen ten or more times. Its antigen is unidentified. As it was prepared, the TCRbeta library received unique molecular identifiers. MiXCR, run by TCRdb on the PCR reads, gives a single entry per CDR3 protein. The sample lists around 580,000 distinct CDR3 sequences; 23% were seen once. The germline V and J ends were trimmed by 5 bases and 4 bases, with 12 bases remaining between them. From germline, CDR1 is SEHNR and CDR2 FQNEAQ (reference sequence). CDR3 size: 13 residues. The starting material was PBMCs, mostly from graft donor cells, obtained 360 days after TCRalphabeta/CD19-depleted stem cell transplant. The receptor's source is a boy in the first two years of life who had a stem cell transplant for acute myeloid leukemia, so the T cells may come from the graft donor. V and J are TRBV7-9 and TRBJ2-7; D remains unclear. The CDR3 DNA reads TGTGCCAGCAGCCCCCTCCGGCGGTACGAGCAGTACTTC. It specifies CASSPLRRYEQYF.